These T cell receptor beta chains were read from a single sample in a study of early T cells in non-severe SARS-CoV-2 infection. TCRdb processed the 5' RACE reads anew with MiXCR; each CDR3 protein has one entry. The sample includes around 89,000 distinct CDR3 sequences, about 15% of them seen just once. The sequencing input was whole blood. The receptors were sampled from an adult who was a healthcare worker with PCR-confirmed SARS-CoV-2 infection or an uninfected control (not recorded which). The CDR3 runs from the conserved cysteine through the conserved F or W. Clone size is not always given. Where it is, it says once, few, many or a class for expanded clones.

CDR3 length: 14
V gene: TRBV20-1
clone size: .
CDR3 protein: CSARGNEGIYGYTF

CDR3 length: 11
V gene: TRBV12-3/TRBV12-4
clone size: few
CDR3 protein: CASSLARETFF

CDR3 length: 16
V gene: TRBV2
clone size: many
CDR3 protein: CASSYKGTATNYGYTF

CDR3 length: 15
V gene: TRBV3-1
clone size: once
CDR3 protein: CASSQSGTNTGELFF

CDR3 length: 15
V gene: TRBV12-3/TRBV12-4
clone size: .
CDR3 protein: CASSLTSGDTGELFF

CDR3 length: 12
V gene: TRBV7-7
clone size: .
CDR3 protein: CASSPLESEQFF

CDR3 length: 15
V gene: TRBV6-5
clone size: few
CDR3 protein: CASSPGTQSGNTIYF

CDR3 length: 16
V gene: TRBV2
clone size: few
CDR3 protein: CASSEKLRGPYNEQFF

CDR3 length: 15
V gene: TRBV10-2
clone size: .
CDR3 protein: CASSEIHSVNTEAFF

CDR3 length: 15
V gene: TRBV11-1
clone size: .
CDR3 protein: CASSLASGGGNTIYF

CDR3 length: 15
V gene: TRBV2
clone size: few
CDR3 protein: CASSERWPDTGELFF

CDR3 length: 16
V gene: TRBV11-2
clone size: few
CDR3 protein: CASSLGNSFNQETQYF

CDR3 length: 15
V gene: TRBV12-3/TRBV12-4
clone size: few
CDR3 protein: CASSPKTGTNEKLFF

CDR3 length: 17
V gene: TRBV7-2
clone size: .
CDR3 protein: CASSLGPRGSPQETQYF

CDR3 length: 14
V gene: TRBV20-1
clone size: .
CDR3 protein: CSARDAGGNQPQHF

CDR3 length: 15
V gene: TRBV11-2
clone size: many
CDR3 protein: CASSLVTGSTGELFF

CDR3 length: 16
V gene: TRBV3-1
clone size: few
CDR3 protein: CASSQDLTGTYNEQFF

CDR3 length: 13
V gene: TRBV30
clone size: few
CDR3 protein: CAWSGAMNTEAFF

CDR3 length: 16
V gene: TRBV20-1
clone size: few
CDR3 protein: CSASASGAFLANEQFF

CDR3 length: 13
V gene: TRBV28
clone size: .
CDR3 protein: CASRFLTGSEQFF

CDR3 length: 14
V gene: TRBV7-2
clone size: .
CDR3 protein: CASSLSRLQETQYF

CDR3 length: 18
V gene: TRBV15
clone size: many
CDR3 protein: CATSRVQTGTGDSYGYTF

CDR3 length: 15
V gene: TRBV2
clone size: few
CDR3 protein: CASSADRGLAGELFF

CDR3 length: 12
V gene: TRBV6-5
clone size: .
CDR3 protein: CASSYITDTQYF

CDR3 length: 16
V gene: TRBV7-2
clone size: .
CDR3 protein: CASSFSGIAGANVLTF

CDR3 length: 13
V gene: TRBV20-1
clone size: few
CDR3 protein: CSARDGMVNEQFF

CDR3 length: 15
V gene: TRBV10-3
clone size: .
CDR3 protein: CAISESGRLEETQYF

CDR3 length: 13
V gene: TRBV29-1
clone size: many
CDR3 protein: CSVQTRFYNEQFF

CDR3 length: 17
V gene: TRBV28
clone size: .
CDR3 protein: CASSSGTGELSNQPQHF

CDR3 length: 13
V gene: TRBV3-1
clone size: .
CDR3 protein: CASSQDGGNEQFF

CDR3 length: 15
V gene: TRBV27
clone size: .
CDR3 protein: CASSDGQTRVETQYF

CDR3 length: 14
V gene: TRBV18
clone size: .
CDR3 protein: CASSRGITGNTIYF

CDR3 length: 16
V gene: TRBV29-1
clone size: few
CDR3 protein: CSARRGGRFPPDTQYF

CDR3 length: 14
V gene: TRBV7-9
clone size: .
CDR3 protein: CASSLGSVNYGYTF

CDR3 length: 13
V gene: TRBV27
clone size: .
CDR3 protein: CASSYRGPAEAFF

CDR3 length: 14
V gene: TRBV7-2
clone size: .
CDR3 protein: CASSRQPNTGELFF

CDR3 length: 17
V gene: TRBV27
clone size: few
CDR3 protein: CASISLDGPSGANVLTF

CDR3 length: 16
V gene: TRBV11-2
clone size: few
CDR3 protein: CASSSIYRGGANVLTF

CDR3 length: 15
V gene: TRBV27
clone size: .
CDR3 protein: CASSFSSGGRYGYTF

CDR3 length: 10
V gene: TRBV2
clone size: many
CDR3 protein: CASAGTAAFF

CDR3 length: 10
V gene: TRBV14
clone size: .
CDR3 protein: CASSGPQQFF

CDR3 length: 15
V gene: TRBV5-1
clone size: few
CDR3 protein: CASSVNPGLNTEAFF

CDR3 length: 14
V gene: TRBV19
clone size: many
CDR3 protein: CASSFWTGENIQYF

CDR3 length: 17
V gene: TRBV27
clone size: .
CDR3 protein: CASSPTSLAGSTDTQYF

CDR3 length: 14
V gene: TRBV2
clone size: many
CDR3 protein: CASSLYRANYGYTF

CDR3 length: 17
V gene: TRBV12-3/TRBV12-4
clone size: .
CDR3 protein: CASSRLAGGINTDTQYF

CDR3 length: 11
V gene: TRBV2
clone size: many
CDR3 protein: CASSVRETQYF

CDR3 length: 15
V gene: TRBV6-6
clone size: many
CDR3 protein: CASRGTVSYNSPLHF